What follows are 9 T cell receptor beta chains derived from one specimen sequenced in a study of CD8+CD57+ T cells in acquired aplastic anemia (dated by TCRdb to about 2018). Sequenced using an Illumina HiSeq 2000. Genomic DNA served as template for TCR beta VDJ combination and CDR3 sequence profiling. TCRdb took the public reads, trimmed them with fastp at Q25, ran MiXCR for clone calling and kept in-frame beta chains. Under each unique CDR3 protein, matching rows form one entry showing the most common genes and DNA. The sample includes about 98,000 distinct CDR3 sequences, with about 66% observed a single time. The biggest ten clones account for about 62% of the sample. Flow cytometry had shown CD8+CD57+ cell expansion in the patients selected for sequencing. Sequencing was performed on sorted CD4+, CD8+, or CD8+CD57+ T cells (not recorded which) from PBMCs. Receptors originate from a human donor with aplastic anemia.

The chain couples TRBV20-1 to TRBJ2-1; 7 bases line up with TRBD1. CDR1 is DFQATT and CDR2 is SNEGSKA in the germline V gene (reference sequence). The CDR3 covers 15 residues. With 1 base clipped from V and 3 bases from J, the junction kept 6 bases outside the gene matches. The CDR3 is CSARADRVFYNEQFF. In nucleotides, the CDR3 is TGCAGTGCTAGAGCAGACAGGGTTTTCTACAATGAGCAGTTCTTC.

This chain connects TRBV19 to TRBJ2-5; either TRBD1 or TRBD2 may fit D (5 bases each). The V and J ends lost 5 bases and 1 base respectively, with 11 bases between them. Germline V lookup: CDR1 LNHDA, CDR2 SQIVND (reference sequence). This CDR3 is built from 14 residues. CDR3 protein: CASSPRGFQETQYF. CDR3 DNA sequence: TGTGCCAGTAGTCCCCGGGGCTTCCAAGAGACCCAGTACTTC.

This clonotype appeared many times. The rearrangement uses TRBV12-5 and TRBJ1-1; no clear D. V was pared by 1 base and J by 4 bases, with 4 bases between. This CDR3 region has 12 residues. Per the germline V gene, CDR1 is LGHNT and CDR2 is FRNRAP. The CDR3 coding sequence is TGTGCTAGTGGTTTGGAGGGCACTGAAGCTTTCTTT. Translated, it gives CASGLEGTEAFF.

The J gene is TRBJ1-1, the V gene TRBV20-1, with D unclear. The germline V and J ends were trimmed by 1 base and 1 base, with 7 bases remaining between them. CDR3 length: 13 amino acids. Germline values: CDR1 DFQATT, CDR2 SNEGSKA (reference sequence). CDR3 nucleotide sequence: TGCAGTGCTAGAGCAGGAACGAACACTGAAGCTTTCTTT. It encodes CSARAGTNTEAFF.

In its sample, this clonotype was seen many times. This chain connects TRBV27 to TRBJ1-2; the match to TRBD1 covers 8 bases. The J segment lost 8 bases and the V segment lost 2 bases, leaving 10 bases of the junction unmatched. The CDR3 runs to 15 residues. CDR1 is MNHEY and CDR2 is SMNVEV in the germline V gene (reference sequence). In nucleotides, the CDR3 is TGTGCCAGCAGTTTACAGGTGGACAGGGTAGACGGCTACACCTTC. It codes for CASSLQVDRVDGYTF.

The rearrangement links TRBV20-1 to TRBJ2-3; D is possibly TRBD1 or TRBD2 (5 bases each). From germline, CDR1 is DFQATT and CDR2 SNEGSKA (reference sequence). Trimming shortened V by 0 bases and J by 0 bases, and 10 bases separated the two germline ends. This CDR3 comprises 15 residues. CDR3 DNA: TGCAGTGCTAGAGATTACGAGGGGAGCACAGATACGCAGTATTTT. Residues: CSARDYEGSTDTQYF.

The rearrangement joins TRBV19 to TRBJ1-5; TRBD1 agrees at 10 bases. This CDR3 has 16 residues. J was trimmed by 4 bases and V by 5 bases; bases with no gene match: 8. Germline values: CDR1 LNHDA, CDR2 SQIVND (reference sequence). The CDR3 DNA reads TGTGCCAGTAGTTTTCAGGACAGGGGGGGGAATCAGCCCCAGCATTTT. Its protein is CASSFQDRGGNQPQHF.

J is TRBJ2-3 and V is TRBV15; D is undetermined. The V end was cut by 2 bases, the J end by 5 bases, with 8 bases between. The V gene's germline CDR1 is LNHNV and CDR2 YYDKDF (reference sequence). The CDR3 has 13 amino acids. Written as DNA, the CDR3 is TGTGCCACCAGCAGAATGGCGTTAGATACGCAGTATTTT. Translated: CATSRMALDTQYF.

The genes are TRBV11-1 and TRBJ2-3, with 12 bases that match TRBD2. The CDR3 is 16 amino acids. V lost 5 bases and J lost 0; bases outside the gene matches: 3. CDR1 and CDR2 from the germline V gene are SGHAT and FQDESV (reference sequence). For the CDR3, the DNA is TGTGCCAGCAGCCCGGGGACTAGCGGGAGCACAGATACGCAGTATTTT. Encoded protein: CASSPGTSGSTDTQYF. The variable domain in full, completed from reference TRBV11-1 and TRBJ2-3, reads EAEVAQSPRYKITEKSQAVAFWCDPISGHATLYWYRQILGQGPELLVQFQDESVVDDSQLPKDRFSAERLKGVDSTLKIQPAELGDSAMYLCASSPGTSGSTDTQYFGPGTRLTVL.